The T cell receptor beta chain under discussion was sequenced for a study of blood T cell repertoires in COVID-19. Across the whole study: Acute-phase and convalescent COVID-19 samples originated in the United States, Italy and Spain. PBMCs, B-cell-depleted T cells, or T cells provided the cDNA or gDNA that made up the material.

The germline gives CDR1 SNHLY, CDR2 FYNNEI. The CDR3 is 17 amino acids. Deletions cut 3 bases from V and 3 bases from J, with 18 bases between. Authors' methods: Researchers report that nucleated cell counts were estimated from reference gene primer amplification. Libraries were prepared by immunoSEQ multiplex PCR; TCRdb keeps only in-frame clonotypes and omits some of them. The V and J calls and the clone size are those of that table, but D and trimming were determined from the DNA. The sample shows about 170,000 clones, about 87% of them seen only once. The sequence came from a man aged 55 to 70 with acute or convalescent COVID-19. Sequences were obtained from peripheral blood. The V gene is TRBV2, the J gene TRBJ2-1, with TRBD2 as a possible D gene (5 bases). The CDR3 spells CASSDGLAGADYNEQFF. CDR3 DNA: TGTGCCAGCAGTGACGGTCTGGCGGGTGCTGACTACAATGAGCAGTTCTTC.